The source of this T cell receptor (beta chain) is a study of T cells in Graves' hyperthyroidism and ophthalmopathy. Study-wide findings and caveats: Stable hyperthyroidism and ophthalmopathy were separated using 13 V-J signatures. For ophthalmopathy, model prediction preceded onset by a median about 6.4 months.

The CDR3 runs to 13 residues. CDR1 and CDR2 from the germline V gene are SGHAT and FQNNGV. With 2 bases removed from V and 3 bases from J, the gap between germline ends came to 8 bases. It was considered stable Graves' hyperthyroidism when ophthalmopathy did not progress within 18 months. Based on clinical symptoms, serum thyroxine and TRAb, thyroid ultrasound and orbital computed tomography, diagnoses were reached. This clonotype appeared many times. Its specificity is not known. RNA transcripts served as the template for amplifying TCR beta CDR3 regions. First-round RT-PCR with HTBI primers amplified the TCR CDR3 region. TCRdb ran MiXCR on the multiplex PCR reads and lists one entry per CDR3 protein. This sample has a few hundred thousand distinct CDR3 sequences, with 15% to 20% found just once.

The V and J genes are TRBV11-2 and TRBJ2-7, with no clear D. Material: blood. The clonotype originates from a young woman with Graves' hyperthyroidism. The CDR3: CASSLKPLYEQYF. As DNA, the CDR3 is TGTGCCAGCAGCTTAAAGCCCCTCTACGAGCAGTACTTC.